The 23 T cell receptor beta chains reported below all come from one sample, sequenced in a study of blood T cell repertoires in COVID-19 (dated by TCRdb to 2018 to 2020). Library creation used the immunoSEQ multiplex PCR assay. Not all clones reach the TCRdb copy of this immuneACCESS table, which keeps in-frame sequences only. Checked studies attribute under half of the gap to unresolved V genes and leave the rest unexplained. The sample yields a few hundred thousand clones; 80% to 90% were counted once. The top ten clones comprise over 0.95% of the sample. The sequenced sample was PBMCs or T cells enriched from blood (not recorded which). The source of these receptors is a man in his late teens or twenties who had recovered from COVID-19.

The chain is built from TRBV11-1 and TRBJ2-2, with D maybe TRBD2 (5 bases). V lost 5 bases, J lost 6 bases, and 19 bases lay in between. The CDR3 consists of 16 residues. Per the germline V gene, CDR1 is SGHAT and CDR2 is FQDESV (reference sequence). Here the CDR3 reads CASSLTRTSRAGELFF. The CDR3 nucleotides are TGTGCCAGCAGCCTAACGAGGACTTCCCGGGCCGGGGAGCTGTTTTTT.

The chain is built from TRBV19 and TRBJ2-3, with 7 bases identical to TRBD2. The ends lost 0 bases at V and 6 bases at J; junction bases unmatched: 12. Looked up from germline, CDR1 is LNHDA and CDR2 is SQIVND (reference sequence). The CDR3 consists of 17 residues. The CDR3 sequence is CASSIDLERGIMDTQYF. The CDR3 coding sequence is TGTGCCAGTAGTATAGATCTCGAGCGGGGTATCATGGATACGCAGTATTTT. The whole variable domain, filled in from reference TRBV19 and TRBJ2-3, reads DGGITQSPKYLFRKEGQNVTLSCEQNLNHDAMYWYRQDPGQGLRLIYYSQIVNDFQKGDIAEGYSVSREKKESFPLTVTSAQKNPTAFYLCASSIDLERGIMDTQYFGPGTRLTVL.

The rearrangement links TRBV6-2 or TRBV6-3 to TRBJ2-2; the D gene is possibly TRBD2 (6 bases). The CDR3 has 15 residues. From germline, CDR1 is MNHEY and CDR2 SVGEGT. Deletions cut 6 bases from V and 1 base from J, with 12 bases between. CDR3 coding DNA: TGTGCCAGCAGCCTGGGGGGTTTGAACACCGGGGAGCTGTTTTTT. It specifies CASSLGGLNTGELFF.

The V and J genes are TRBV4-1 and TRBJ1-1, with 7 bases matching TRBD1. Germline CDR1 and CDR2: MGHRA and YSYEKL. J was trimmed by 7 bases and V by 4 bases; bases with no gene match: 18. This CDR3 comprises 17 residues. In DNA form, the CDR3 reads TGCGCCAGCAGCCCCTATAAGGGCGGCGACAGGGCTTATGAAGCTTTCTTT. Translated, it gives CASSPYKGGDRAYEAFF.

The chain is built from TRBV5-1 and TRBJ1-2; no clear D gene. Looked up from germline, CDR1 is SGHRS and CDR2 is YFSETQ. This CDR3 region has 14 residues. Trimming removed 0 bases from V and 7 bases from J, with 13 bases in between. CDR3 nucleotides: TGCGCCAGCAGCTTGGCTCGGGGAGGAGGTGGCTACACCTTC. Its translation: CASSLARGGGGYTF.

The chain combines TRBV2 with TRBJ1-2; 9 nucleotides match TRBD1. The CDR3 is made up of 16 amino acids. Losses at the gene ends were 6 bases for V and 6 bases for J; bases not matched to a gene: 14. Per germline, CDR1 SNHLY and CDR2 FYNNEI. The CDR3 loop is CASSIATGGGVHGYTF. The CDR3 DNA is TGTGCCAGCAGCATAGCTACAGGGGGCGGAGTACATGGCTACACCTTC. Using reference TRBV2 and TRBJ1-2 for the parts outside the CDR3, the full variable domain is EPEVTQTPSHQVTQMGQEVILRCVPISNHLYFYWYRQILGQKVEFLVSFYNNEISEKSEIFDDQFSVERPDGSNFTLKIRSTKLEDSAMYFCASSIATGGGVHGYTFGSGTRLTVV.

V and J are TRBV30 and TRBJ1-3; D may be TRBD1 (5 bases). The CDR3 sequence is 14 residues long. V dropped 5 bases and J dropped 0 bases, with 11 bases sitting between them. Germline lookup yields CDR1 GTSNPN and CDR2 SVGIG (reference sequence). CDR3 nucleotide sequence: TGTGCCTGGCAGGGTTCGGGCTCTGGAAACACCATATATTTT. Its translation is CAWQGSGSGNTIYF.

The rearrangement uses TRBV19 and TRBJ1-6, with 8 bases matching TRBD1. CDR1 is LNHDA, CDR2 SQIVND, per germline (reference sequence). This CDR3 comprises 18 residues. The J segment lost 7 bases and the V segment lost 3 bases, leaving 14 bases of the junction unmatched. The CDR3 here is CASSMRRQGNAGNSPLHF. The DNA of the CDR3 is TGTGCCAGTAGTATGAGGCGACAGGGGAACGCCGGGAATTCACCCCTCCACTTT. Combining the CDR3 with reference TRBV19 and TRBJ1-6 gives the whole variable domain DGGITQSPKYLFRKEGQNVTLSCEQNLNHDAMYWYRQDPGQGLRLIYYSQIVNDFQKGDIAEGYSVSREKKESFPLTVTSAQKNPTAFYLCASSMRRQGNAGNSPLHFGNGTRLTVT.

J is TRBJ1-1 and V is TRBV28; the D gene is possibly TRBD1 (5 bases). The CDR3 contains 14 residues. V lost 4 bases to trimming and J lost 8 bases, with 17 bases between them. Germline V gene data show CDR1 as MDHEN and CDR2 as SYDVKM. The DNA of the CDR3 is TGTGCCAGCAGTTCTCCGGGACCCGGGAGGGAAGCTTTCTTT. Residues: CASSSPGPGREAFF.

V is TRBV7-9 and J is TRBJ1-2, with no clear D. The CDR3 extends over 11 amino acids. Germline V gives CDR1 SEHNR, CDR2 FQNEAQ (reference sequence). Deletions cut 1 base from V and 7 bases from J, with 4 bases between. CDR3 sequence (DNA): TGTGCCAGCAGCTTAGTGAGTGGCTACACCTTC. Amino acid sequence: CASSLVSGYTF.

This clone is a singleton in its sample. This chain links TRBV15 with TRBJ1-4; a possible D gene is TRBD1 (6 bases). V was clipped by 0 bases and J by 17 bases, with 13 bases between them. Germline CDR1 reads LNHNV; CDR2 reads YYDKDF (reference sequence). The CDR3 sequence is 12 residues long. CDR3 region: CATSRDRDNEFF. The CDR3 DNA follows: TGTGCCACCAGCAGAGATCGGGACAATGAATTTTTT.

This rearrangement joins TRBV7-8 to TRBJ2-4; a possible D gene is TRBD1 (5 bases). Deletions cut 2 bases from V and 7 bases from J, with 9 bases between. Germline CDR1 reads SGHVS; CDR2 reads FQNEAQ. This CDR3 region has 13 residues. The CDR3 sequence: CASSLPPGNIQYF. For the CDR3, the DNA is TGTGCCAGCAGCTTACCTCCAGGGAACATTCAGTACTTC. Variable domain in full (rest from reference TRBV7-8 and TRBJ2-4): GAGVSQSPRYKVAKRGQDVALRCDPISGHVSLFWYQQALGQGPEFLTYFQNEAQLDKSGLPSDRFFAERPEGSVSTLKIQRTQQEDSAVYLCASSLPPGNIQYFGAGTRLSVL.

The genes are TRBV5-1 and TRBJ2-2; TRBD1 agrees at 9 bases. The trim removed 4 bases at V and 4 bases at J, leaving 5 bases unmatched. The length of the CDR3 is 15 residues. Germline V gene data show CDR1 as SGHRS and CDR2 as YFSETQ. The CDR3 region is CASSRGQGSTGELFF. The CDR3 bases are TGCGCCAGCAGCCGGGGACAGGGATCCACCGGGGAGCTGTTTTTT.

This clone was found once. Different DNA sequences within this sample yield the same CDR3. J is TRBJ2-2 and V is TRBV6-4; D is possibly TRBD1 (7 bases). Germline V gene sequence: CDR1 MRHNA, CDR2 SNTAGT. CDR3 length: 14 amino acids. The V gene lost 4 bases and the J gene lost 4 bases, with 10 bases spanning the gap. The CDR3 is CASSGQGGTGELFF. CDR3 bases: TGTGCCAGCAGTGGACAGGGAGGCACCGGGGAGCTGTTTTTT.

This sequence joins TRBV3-1 (or the pseudogene TRBV3-2) and TRBJ1-1, with D possibly matching TRBD1 (6 bases). The germline V and J ends were trimmed by 5 bases and 4 bases, with 17 bases remaining between them. CDR1 is LGHDT and CDR2 is YNNKEL in the germline V gene (reference sequence). The CDR3 runs 15 residues. DNA of the CDR3: TGTGCCAGCAGCTTACTTACAGGGTTGCGCACTGAAGCTTTCTTT. Its protein product is CASSLLTGLRTEAFF.

The chain uses TRBV2 and TRBJ2-3; 7 bases map to TRBD2. The germline CDR1 and CDR2 sequences are SNHLY and FYNNEI. Trimming took 6 bases from V and 5 from J; bases not matched to a gene: 8. This CDR3 region has 14 residues. CDR3 in amino acids: CASSMTSPLDTQYF. CDR3 sequence (DNA): TGTGCCAGCAGCATGACTAGCCCCCTAGATACGCAGTATTTT.

This chain joins TRBV6-4 and TRBJ1-2; D is unclear. The germline CDR1 and CDR2 sequences are MRHNA and SNTAGT. Trimming removed 3 bases at V and 0 bases at J, with 14 bases between. The CDR3 consists of 16 residues. The CDR3 DNA follows: TGTGCCAGCAGTGATCCAGAGAGGAGGCCTAACTATGGCTACACCTTC. Its protein is CASSDPERRPNYGYTF.

The V gene is TRBV5-4, the J gene TRBJ1-1; TRBD1 aligns across 7 bases. The ends lost 3 bases at V and 3 bases at J; junction bases unmatched: 8. From germline, CDR1 is SGHNT and CDR2 YYREEE (reference sequence). The CDR3 has 15 residues. The CDR3 DNA reads as TGTGCCAGCAGCTCATACCGGGACAGCCACACTGAAGCTTTCTTT. Translation gives CASSSYRDSHTEAFF.

This CDR3 reads CASSRSSGGNNEQFF. The CDR3 coding sequence is TGTGCCAGCAGCCGGTCTAGCGGGGGAAACAATGAGCAGTTCTTC. The chain joins TRBV5-8 to TRBJ2-1; 10 positions agree with TRBD2. CDR3 length equals 15 residues. The junction had 6 bases not matched to a gene; V was cut back by 4 bases and J by 5 bases. From germline, CDR1 is SGHTS and CDR2 YDEGEE.

The CDR3 DNA reads TGCGCCAGCAGCTTGGAAGGGGCGACCTACAATGAGCAGTTCTTC. This encodes CASSLEGATYNEQFF. This chain joins TRBV5-1 and TRBJ2-1; D possibly corresponds to TRBD1 (5 bases). Germline V CDR1 and CDR2: SGHRS, YFSETQ. The CDR3 spans 15 residues. Trimming removed 0 bases from V and 2 bases from J, with 9 bases in between. The full variable domain, its missing parts supplied by reference TRBV5-1 and TRBJ2-1, is KAGVTQTPRYLIKTRGQQVTLSCSPISGHRSVSWYQQTPGQGLQFLFEYFSETQRNKGNFPGRFSGRQFSNSRSEMNVSTLELGDSALYLCASSLEGATYNEQFFGPGTRLTVL.

The rearrangement uses TRBV14 and TRBJ2-7; possible D gene TRBD1, 5 bases. This CDR3 contains 18 residues. Trimming shortened V by 2 bases and J by 1 base, and 21 bases separated the two germline ends. Germline V gene data show CDR1 as SGHDN and CDR2 as FVKESK. CDR3 residues: CASSQRMAGWDYSYEQYF. As DNA, the CDR3 is TGTGCCAGCAGCCAAAGGATGGCAGGGTGGGATTATTCCTACGAGCAGTACTTC. Together with reference TRBV14 and TRBJ2-7, the CDR3 gives the full variable domain: EAGVTQFPSHSVIEKGQTVTLRCDPISGHDNLYWYRRVMGKEIKFLLHFVKESKQDESGMPNNRFLAERTGGTYSTLKVQPAELEDSGVYFCASSQRMAGWDYSYEQYFGPGTRLTVT.

This chain connects TRBV19 to TRBJ2-3; TRBD1 agrees at 7 bases. CDR3 length: 15 residues. The trim removed 1 base at V and 0 bases at J, leaving 1 base unmatched. Per germline, CDR1 LNHDA and CDR2 SQIVND (reference sequence). DNA of the CDR3: TGTGCCAGTAGTATAGGGACAGGCAGCACAGATACGCAGTATTTT. Residues: CASSIGTGSTDTQYF.

The genes are TRBV27 and TRBJ2-2; TRBD2 matches at 13 bases. The length of the CDR3 is 19 residues. Trimming cost V 5 bases and J 6 bases; bases outside gene matches: 15. From germline, CDR1 is MNHEY and CDR2 SMNVEV (reference sequence). CDR3 amino acids: CASSPNLGLAGRRAGELFF. The DNA of the CDR3 is TGTGCCAGCAGTCCAAATCTGGGACTAGCGGGGCGTAGGGCCGGGGAGCTGTTTTTT.